This T cell receptor (beta chain) was captured by sequencing in a study of blood T cells in healthy people across ages. Turning to the study itself: About one barcoded beta molecule per two T cells was the capture yield of template switching.

For this clonotype: Its antigen is still unknown.

Combining a sample-barcoded 5' primer with a J-beta primer mix, a second PCR ran for 7 to 11 cycles. TCRdb independently ran MiXCR on the 5' RACE reads; one entry per CDR3 protein. The table has about a million distinct CDR3 sequences, more than 30% seen once. General observations from the study: Older age went with lower TCR beta diversity per million T cells, in a roughly linear way.

Russia was home to the donors, healthy Caucasian individuals aged roughly 6 to 100. The sequenced sample consisted of blood. The TCR comes from a man aged 18 to 30 in good health.

CDR3 protein: CSAKYYNEQYF. CDR3 DNA sequence: TGCAGTGCCAAGTATTACAATGAGCAGTACTTC. V is TRBV20-1 and J is TRBJ2-7; D gene ambiguous. Trimming stripped 6 bases from V and 7 bases from J, with 13 bases between. This CDR3 contains 11 residues. Germline V gives CDR1 DFQATT, CDR2 SNEGSKA (reference sequence).